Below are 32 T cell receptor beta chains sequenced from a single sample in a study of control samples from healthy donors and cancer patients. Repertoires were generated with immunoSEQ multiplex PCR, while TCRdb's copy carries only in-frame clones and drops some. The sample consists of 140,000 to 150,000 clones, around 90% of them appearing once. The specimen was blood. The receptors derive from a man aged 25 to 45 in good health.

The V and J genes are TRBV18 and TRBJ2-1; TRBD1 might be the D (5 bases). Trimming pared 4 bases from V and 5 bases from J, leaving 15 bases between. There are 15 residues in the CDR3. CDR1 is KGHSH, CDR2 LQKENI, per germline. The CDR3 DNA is TGTGCCAGCTCACGTGGACAAGGAGCCAACAATGAGCAGTTCTTC. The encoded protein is CASSRGQGANNEQFF.

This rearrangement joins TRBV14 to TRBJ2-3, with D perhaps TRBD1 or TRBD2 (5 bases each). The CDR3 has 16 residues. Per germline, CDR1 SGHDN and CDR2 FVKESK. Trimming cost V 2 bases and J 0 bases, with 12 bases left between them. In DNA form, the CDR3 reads TGTGCCAGCAGCCAACCGGGACGGACAAGCACAGATACGCAGTATTTT. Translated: CASSQPGRTSTDTQYF.

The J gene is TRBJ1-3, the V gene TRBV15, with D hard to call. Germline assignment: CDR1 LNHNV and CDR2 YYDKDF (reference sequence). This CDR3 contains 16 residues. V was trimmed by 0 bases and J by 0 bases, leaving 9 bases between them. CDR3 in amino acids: CATSRDPWGSGNTIYF. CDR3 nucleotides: TGTGCCACCAGCAGAGATCCTTGGGGCTCTGGAAACACCATATATTTT. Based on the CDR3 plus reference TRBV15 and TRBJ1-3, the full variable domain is DAMVIQNPRYQVTQFGKPVTLSCSQTLNHNVMYWYQQKSSQAPKLLFHYYDKDFNNEADTPDNFQSRRPNTSFCFLDIRSPGLGDTAMYLCATSRDPWGSGNTIYFGEGSWLTVV.

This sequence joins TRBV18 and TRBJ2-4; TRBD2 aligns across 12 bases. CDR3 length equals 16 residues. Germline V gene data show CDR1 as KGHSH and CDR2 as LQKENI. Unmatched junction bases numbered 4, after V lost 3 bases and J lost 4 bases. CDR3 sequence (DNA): TGTGCCAGCTCACCCCCCGGACTAGCGGGAAAAAACATTCAGTACTTC. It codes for CASSPPGLAGKNIQYF.

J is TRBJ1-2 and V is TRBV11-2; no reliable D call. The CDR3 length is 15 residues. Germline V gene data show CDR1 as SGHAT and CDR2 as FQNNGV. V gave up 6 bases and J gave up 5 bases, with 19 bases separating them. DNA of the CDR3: TGTGCCAGCAGGCCCCTCCCGAGTGGCCTGTATGGCTACACCTTC. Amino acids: CASRPLPSGLYGYTF.

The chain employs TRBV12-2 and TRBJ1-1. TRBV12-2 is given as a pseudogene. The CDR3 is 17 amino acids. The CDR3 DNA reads TGTGCAAGTCGCTTAGTGGTCACTACCACACCCGACACTGAAGCTTTCTTT. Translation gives CASRLVVTTTPDTEAFF.

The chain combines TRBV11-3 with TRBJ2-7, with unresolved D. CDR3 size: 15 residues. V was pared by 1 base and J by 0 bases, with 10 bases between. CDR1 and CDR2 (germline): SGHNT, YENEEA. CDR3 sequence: CASSLAALTSYEQYF. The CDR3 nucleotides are TGTGCCAGCAGCTTAGCGGCACTCACCTCCTACGAGCAGTACTTC.

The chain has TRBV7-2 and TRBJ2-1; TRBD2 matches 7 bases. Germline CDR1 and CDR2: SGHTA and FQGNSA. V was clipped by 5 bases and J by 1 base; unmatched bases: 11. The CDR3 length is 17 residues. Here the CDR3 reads CASSGRGLLLSYNEQFF. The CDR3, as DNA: TGTGCCAGCAGCGGGAGGGGACTCCTACTATCCTACAATGAGCAGTTCTTC.

The CDR3 sequence is CASSGQARVNQPQHF. CDR3 sequence (DNA): TGTGCCAGCTCTGGCCAGGCCAGGGTCAATCAGCCCCAGCATTTT. The V and J genes are TRBV2 and TRBJ1-5; D is possibly TRBD1 (5 bases). The CDR3 length is 15 residues. Germline V gene data show CDR1 as SNHLY and CDR2 as FYNNEI. V dropped 8 bases and J dropped 3 bases, with 17 bases sitting between them.

The CDR3 sequence is CASSQTAGELFF. The CDR3 DNA reads TGCGCCAGCAGCCAAACGGCCGGGGAGCTGTTTTTT. The chain has TRBV4-1 and TRBJ2-2; D remains ambiguous. The CDR3 covers 12 residues. Germline values: CDR1 MGHRA, CDR2 YSYEKL. The V end was cut by 2 bases, the J end by 6 bases, with 4 bases between.

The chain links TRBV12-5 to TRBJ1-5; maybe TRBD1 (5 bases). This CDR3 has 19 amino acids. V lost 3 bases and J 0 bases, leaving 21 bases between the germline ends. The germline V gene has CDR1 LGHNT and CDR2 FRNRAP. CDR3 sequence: CASGFAGFRGFSSNQPQHF. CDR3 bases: TGTGCTAGTGGTTTTGCAGGGTTCCGAGGGTTTAGTAGCAATCAGCCCCAGCATTTT.

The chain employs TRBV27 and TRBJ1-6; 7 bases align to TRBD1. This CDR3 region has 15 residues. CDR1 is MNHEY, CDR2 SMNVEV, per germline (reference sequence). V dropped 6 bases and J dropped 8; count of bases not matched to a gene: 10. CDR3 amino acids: CASRPPDRAHSPLHF. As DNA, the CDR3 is TGTGCCAGCAGACCACCTGACAGGGCTCATTCACCCCTCCACTTT.

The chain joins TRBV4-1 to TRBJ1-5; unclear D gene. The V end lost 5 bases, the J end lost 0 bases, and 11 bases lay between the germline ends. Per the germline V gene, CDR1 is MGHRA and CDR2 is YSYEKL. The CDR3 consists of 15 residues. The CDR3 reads CASSAQKYSNQPQHF. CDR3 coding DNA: TGCGCCAGCAGCGCCCAGAAATATAGCAATCAGCCCCAGCATTTT.

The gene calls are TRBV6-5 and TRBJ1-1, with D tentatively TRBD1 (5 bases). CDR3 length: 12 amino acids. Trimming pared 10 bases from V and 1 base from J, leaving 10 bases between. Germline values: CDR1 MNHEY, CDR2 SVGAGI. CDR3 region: CAIRDGNTEAFF. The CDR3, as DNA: TGTGCCATCCGGGACGGGAACACTGAAGCTTTCTTT.

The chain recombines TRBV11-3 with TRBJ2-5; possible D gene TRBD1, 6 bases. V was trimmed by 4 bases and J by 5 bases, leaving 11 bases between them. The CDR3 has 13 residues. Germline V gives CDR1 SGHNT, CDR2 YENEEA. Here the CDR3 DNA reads TGTGCCAGCAGCTCAGGGGTGGGGGAGACCCAGTACTTC. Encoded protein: CASSSGVGETQYF.

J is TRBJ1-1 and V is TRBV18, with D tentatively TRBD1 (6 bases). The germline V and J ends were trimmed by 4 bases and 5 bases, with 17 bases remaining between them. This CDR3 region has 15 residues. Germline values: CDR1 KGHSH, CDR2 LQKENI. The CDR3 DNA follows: TGTGCCAGCTCACGGACAACAGGGACATGGACTGAAGCTTTCTTT. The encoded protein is CASSRTTGTWTEAFF. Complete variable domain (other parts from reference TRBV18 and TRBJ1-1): NAGVMQNPRHLVRRRGQEARLRCSPMKGHSHVYWYRQLPEEGLKFMVYLQKENIIDESGMPKERFSAEFPKEGPSILRIQQVVRGDSAAYFCASSRTTGTWTEAFFGQGTRLTVV.

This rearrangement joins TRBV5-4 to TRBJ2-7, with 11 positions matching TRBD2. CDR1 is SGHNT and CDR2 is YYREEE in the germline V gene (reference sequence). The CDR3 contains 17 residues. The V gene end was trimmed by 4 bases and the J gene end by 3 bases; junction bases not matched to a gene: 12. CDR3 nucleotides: TGTGCCAGCAGCGGCGGACCCCGACTAGCGGGAAACTACGAGCAGTACTTC. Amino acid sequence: CASSGGPRLAGNYEQYF.

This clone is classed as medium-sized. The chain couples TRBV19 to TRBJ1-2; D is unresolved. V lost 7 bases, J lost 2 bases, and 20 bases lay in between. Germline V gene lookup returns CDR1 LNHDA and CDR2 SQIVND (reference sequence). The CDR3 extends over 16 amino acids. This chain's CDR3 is CASIEPGSGINYGYTF. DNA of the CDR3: TGTGCCAGTATTGAACCCGGTTCTGGAATAAACTATGGCTACACCTTC.

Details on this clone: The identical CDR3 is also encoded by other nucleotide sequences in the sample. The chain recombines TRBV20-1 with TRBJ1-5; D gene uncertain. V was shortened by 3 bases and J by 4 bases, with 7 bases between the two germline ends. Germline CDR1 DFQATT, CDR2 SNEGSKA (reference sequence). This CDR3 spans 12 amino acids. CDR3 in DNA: TGCAGTGCTAGTCTGGTGAATCAGCCCCAGCATTTT. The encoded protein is CSASLVNQPQHF.

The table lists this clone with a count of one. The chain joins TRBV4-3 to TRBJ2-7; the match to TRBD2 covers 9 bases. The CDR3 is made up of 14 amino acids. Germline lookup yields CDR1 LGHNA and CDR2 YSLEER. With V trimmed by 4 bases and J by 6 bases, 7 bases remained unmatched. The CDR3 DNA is TGCGCCAGCAGCCTTTCTAGCGGGGCCCGCGAGCAGTACTTC. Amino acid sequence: CASSLSSGAREQYF.

CDR3 loop: CASQMDRVYQPQHF. DNA of the CDR3: TGTGCCAGCCAAATGGACAGGGTGTACCAGCCCCAGCATTTT. J is TRBJ1-5 and V is TRBV2, with 8 bases identical to TRBD1. Germline V lookup: CDR1 SNHLY, CDR2 FYNNEI. J gave up 7 bases and V 8 bases, and 10 bases lay outside the gene matches. There are 14 residues in the CDR3. Complete variable domain (other parts from reference TRBV2 and TRBJ1-5): EPEVTQTPSHQVTQMGQEVILRCVPISNHLYFYWYRQILGQKVEFLVSFYNNEISEKSEIFDDQFSVERPDGSNFTLKIRSTKLEDSAMYFCASQMDRVYQPQHFGDGTRLSIL.

The CDR3 DNA is TGTGCCAGCAGCGCAGCCCCGGGACTAGCGGTACACTCCTACAATGAGCAGTTCTTC. It is translated as CASSAAPGLAVHSYNEQFF. This chain joins TRBV7-3 and TRBJ2-1; 11 bases agree with TRBD2. This CDR3 spans 19 amino acids. J gave up 0 bases and V 5 bases, and 12 bases lay outside the gene matches. The germline V gene encodes CDR1 SGHTA and CDR2 FQGTGA. Together with reference TRBV7-3 and TRBJ2-1, the CDR3 gives the full variable domain: GAGVSQTPSNKVTEKGKYVELRCDPISGHTALYWYRQSLGQGPEFLIYFQGTGAADDSGLPNDRFFAVRPEGSVSTLKIQRTERGDSAVYLCASSAAPGLAVHSYNEQFFGPGTRLTVL.

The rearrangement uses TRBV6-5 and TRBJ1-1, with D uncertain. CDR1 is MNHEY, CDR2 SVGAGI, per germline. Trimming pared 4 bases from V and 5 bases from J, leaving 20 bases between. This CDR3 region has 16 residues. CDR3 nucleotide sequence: TGTGCCAGCAGTTCTCGTGAGGGCCTATGGGGAACTGAAGCTTTCTTT. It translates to CASSSREGLWGTEAFF.

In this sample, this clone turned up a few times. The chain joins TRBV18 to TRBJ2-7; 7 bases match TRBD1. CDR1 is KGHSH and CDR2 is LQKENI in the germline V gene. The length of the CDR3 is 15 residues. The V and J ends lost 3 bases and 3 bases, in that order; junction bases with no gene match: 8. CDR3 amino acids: CASSPGMTGLYEQYF. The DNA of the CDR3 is TGTGCCAGCTCACCCGGAATGACAGGGCTCTACGAGCAGTACTTC. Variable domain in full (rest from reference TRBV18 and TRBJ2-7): NAGVMQNPRHLVRRRGQEARLRCSPMKGHSHVYWYRQLPEEGLKFMVYLQKENIIDESGMPKERFSAEFPKEGPSILRIQQVVRGDSAAYFCASSPGMTGLYEQYFGPGTRLTVT.

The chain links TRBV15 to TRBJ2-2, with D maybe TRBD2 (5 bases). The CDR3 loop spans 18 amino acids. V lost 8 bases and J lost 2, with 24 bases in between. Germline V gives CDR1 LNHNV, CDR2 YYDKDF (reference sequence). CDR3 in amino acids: CATLQHRGVPLNTGELFF. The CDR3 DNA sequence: TGTGCCACCCTCCAACATCGGGGAGTCCCCCTAAACACCGGGGAGCTGTTTTTT.

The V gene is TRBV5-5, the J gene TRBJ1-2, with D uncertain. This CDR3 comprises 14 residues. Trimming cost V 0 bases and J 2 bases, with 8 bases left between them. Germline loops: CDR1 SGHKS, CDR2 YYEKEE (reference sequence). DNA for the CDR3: TGTGCCAGCAGCTTGGCCGACGAGAACTATGGCTACACCTTC. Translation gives CASSLADENYGYTF.

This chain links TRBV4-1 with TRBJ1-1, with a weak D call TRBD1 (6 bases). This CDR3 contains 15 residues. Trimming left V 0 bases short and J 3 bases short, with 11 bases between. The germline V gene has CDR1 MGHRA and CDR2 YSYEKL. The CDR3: CASSQDSGAYTEAFF. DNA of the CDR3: TGCGCCAGCAGCCAAGACTCGGGGGCATACACTGAAGCTTTCTTT.

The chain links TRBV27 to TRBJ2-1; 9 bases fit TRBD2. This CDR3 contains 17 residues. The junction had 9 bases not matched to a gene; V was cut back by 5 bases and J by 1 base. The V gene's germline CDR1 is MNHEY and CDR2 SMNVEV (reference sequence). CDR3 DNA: TGTGCCAGCAGTCCGTTGGCAAGCGGGAGGTCCTACAATGAGCAGTTCTTC. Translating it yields CASSPLASGRSYNEQFF.

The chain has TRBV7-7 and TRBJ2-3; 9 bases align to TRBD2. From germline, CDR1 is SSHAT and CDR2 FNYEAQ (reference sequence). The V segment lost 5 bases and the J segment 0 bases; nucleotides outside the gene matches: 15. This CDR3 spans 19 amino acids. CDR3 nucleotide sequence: TGTGCCAGCAGCCCTCTCTTATTGGCTAGCGGGGCTAGCACAGATACGCAGTATTTT. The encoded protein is CASSPLLLASGASTDTQYF.

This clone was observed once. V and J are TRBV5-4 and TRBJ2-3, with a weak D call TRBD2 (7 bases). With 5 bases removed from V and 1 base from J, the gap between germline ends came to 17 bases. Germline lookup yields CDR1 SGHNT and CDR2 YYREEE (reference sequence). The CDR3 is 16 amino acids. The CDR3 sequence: CASREMGAGGTDTQYF. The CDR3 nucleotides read TGTGCCAGCAGGGAAATGGGGGCGGGGGGCACAGATACGCAGTATTTT.

CDR3 residues: CASSSWDSHSGNTIYF. CDR3 DNA: TGTGCCAGCAGCTCTTGGGACAGCCACTCTGGAAACACCATATATTTT. The J gene is TRBJ1-3, the V gene TRBV14; 7 bases match TRBD1. The V gene's germline CDR1 is SGHDN and CDR2 FVKESK. This CDR3 has 16 amino acids. Losses at the gene ends were 5 bases for V and 0 bases for J; bases not matched to a gene: 7.

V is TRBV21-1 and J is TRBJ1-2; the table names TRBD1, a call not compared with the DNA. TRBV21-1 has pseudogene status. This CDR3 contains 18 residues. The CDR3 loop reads CASSKEEGQTTSNYGYTF. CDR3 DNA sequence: TGTGCCAGCAGCAAAGAAGAGGGACAGACTACCTCAAACTATGGCTACACCTTC.